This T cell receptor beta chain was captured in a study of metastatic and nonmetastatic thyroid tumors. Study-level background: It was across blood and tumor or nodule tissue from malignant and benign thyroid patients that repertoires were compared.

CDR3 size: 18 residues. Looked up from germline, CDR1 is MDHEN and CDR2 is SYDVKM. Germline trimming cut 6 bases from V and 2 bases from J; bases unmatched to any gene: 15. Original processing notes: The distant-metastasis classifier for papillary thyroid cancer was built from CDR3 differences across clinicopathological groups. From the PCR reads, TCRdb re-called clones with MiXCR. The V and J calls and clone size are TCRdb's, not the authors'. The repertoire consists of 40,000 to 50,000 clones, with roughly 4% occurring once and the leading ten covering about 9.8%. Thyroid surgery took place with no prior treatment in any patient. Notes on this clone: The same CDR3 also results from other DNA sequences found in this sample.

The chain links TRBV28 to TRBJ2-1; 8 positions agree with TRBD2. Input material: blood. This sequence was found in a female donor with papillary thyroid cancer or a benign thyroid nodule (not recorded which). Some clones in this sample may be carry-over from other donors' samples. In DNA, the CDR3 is TGTGCCAGCAGATTAGAGGGCTTAGCGGGAAGCGCCTACAATGAGCAGTTCTTC. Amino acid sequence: CASRLEGLAGSAYNEQFF.